This T cell receptor beta chain stems from a study of blood T cells in healthy people across ages. Study-level findings and limits: Age showed a roughly linear inverse relationship with TCR beta diversity per million T cells.

The second PCR ran about 6 to 12 cycles with a sample-barcoded 5' primer and J-beta primers. TCRdb re-called the 5' RACE reads with MiXCR, one entry per CDR3 protein. This sample yields hundreds of thousands of distinct CDR3 sequences, of which less than 35% are seen a single time; more than 15% belongs to the top ten. The V gene's germline CDR1 is MNHEY and CDR2 SVGEGT. This CDR3 is built from 13 residues. Trimming took off 4 bases at V and 7 bases at J, with 11 bases between the two ends. Isolation recovered at least 6.5 million PBMCs from every sample. Worth noting for this clonotype: Its matching antigen is unknown.

The sample comprised blood. The chain employs TRBV6-2 or TRBV6-3 and TRBJ2-1; D unclear. This TCR was recovered from a woman older than 75 in good health. The DNA for the CDR3 is TGTGCCAGCAGTTCCCCGCCCGTTAATGAGCAGTTCTTC. Protein: CASSSPPVNEQFF.